This T cell receptor beta chain was recorded in a study of T-cell memory formation after mild COVID-19 (dated by TCRdb to the early 2020s). Context from the whole study: TCR sequence clusters from the two donors were largely donor specific. The cohort was made up of two young adult volunteers, one female and one male, who were previously healthy. In a couple of donors, T-cell clones that expanded and contracted after mild COVID-19 were tracked by sequencing TCRalpha and TCRbeta repertoires over time. What the study reported, not specific to this receptor: The study covered only a couple of mild cases, and larger cohorts including severe cases with pre-infection samples were considered necessary. Contracting CD4+ clones were located mainly in the CM and EM memory subsets, whereas CD8+ clones were found to be enriched in EMRA. Some responding clones were found in pre-infection memory, which suggests that pre-existing cross-reactive memory T cells took part in the SARS-CoV-2 response. Clones that contracted from day 15 to 85 showed balanced CD4/CD8 phenotypes, whereas a second wave of clones that expanded from day 15 to 37 leaned towards CD4+. Whether the second-wave clones peaking on day 37 were SARS-CoV-2 specific was not confirmed.

Ficoll-Paque density gradient centrifugation was the method used to isolate PBMCs. This clonotype was detected a few times. The antigen it recognizes is unknown. The input lacks base qualities; no much larger clone sits a single base away. Sequencing took place on an Illumina NovaSeq 6000. cDNA libraries for TCRalpha and TCRbeta were prepared by 5'RACE using constant-segment primers, with sample barcodes and unique molecular identifiers added. Trizol reagent was used to extract RNA from every sample. Amplification of the libraries took two PCR steps, and the second step added a second sample barcode plus Illumina TruSeq adapters. Sequencing of the libraries was done on an Illumina NovaSeq, producing 2 x 150 bp paired-end reads. The authors' analysis ran thus. Demultiplexing of reads and collapsing into UMI-guided consensus sequences were performed with migec v1.2.7. Using mixcr v2.1.11, UMI consensuses were aligned to TRA and TRB V and J templates and then assembled into clonotypes. A clonotype was counted as expanded or contracted only when both edgeR and NoisET called the clonotype significant, with the noise models trained on biological replicates. For edgeR calls, the cutoffs were a false discovery rate-adjusted p below 0.01 and a log2 fold-change threshold of 1. PCA with hierarchical clustering of max-normalized trajectories of the 1000 most abundant clonotypes was used as exploratory dynamics analysis. Separately sequenced CD4+ and CD8+ repertoires were used to assign the CD4 or CD8 phenotype of responding clones. In-frame beta chains were kept once TCRdb had trimmed the public reads at Q25 with fastp and called clones with MiXCR. Rows merge per CDR3 protein into single entries with the most common DNA and genes. The V and J calls and clone size are TCRdb's, not the authors'. Within this sample are 65,000 to 95,000 distinct CDR3 sequences, with around 13% of them counted one time only. Clones ranked in the top ten supply 41% of the sample.

Looking up the germline V gene yields CDR1 SGDLS and CDR2 YYNGEE. Including cysteine and phenylalanine, the CDR3 has 15 amino acids. Only the CDR3 part of the read is kept: 45 bases, read in frame from the first base. Compared with germline, V lacks 2 bases and J lacks 5 bases; bases without a gene match: 5. Sequencing was done on a sample of PBMCs or a T cell subset sorted from them (not recorded which). This sequence was found in a man younger than 35 who had mild COVID-19 (a few samples of this study predate the infection). The sample titles of this study are shuffled in the database, so cell type and time point are left out; the donor was told from shared clones. The chain employs TRBV9 and TRBJ2-5; 11 junctional bases match TRBD2. CDR3 region: CASSVLAGGRETQYF. The DNA reads TGTGCCAGCAGCGTCCTAGCGGGGGGTCGGGAGACCCAGTACTTC.